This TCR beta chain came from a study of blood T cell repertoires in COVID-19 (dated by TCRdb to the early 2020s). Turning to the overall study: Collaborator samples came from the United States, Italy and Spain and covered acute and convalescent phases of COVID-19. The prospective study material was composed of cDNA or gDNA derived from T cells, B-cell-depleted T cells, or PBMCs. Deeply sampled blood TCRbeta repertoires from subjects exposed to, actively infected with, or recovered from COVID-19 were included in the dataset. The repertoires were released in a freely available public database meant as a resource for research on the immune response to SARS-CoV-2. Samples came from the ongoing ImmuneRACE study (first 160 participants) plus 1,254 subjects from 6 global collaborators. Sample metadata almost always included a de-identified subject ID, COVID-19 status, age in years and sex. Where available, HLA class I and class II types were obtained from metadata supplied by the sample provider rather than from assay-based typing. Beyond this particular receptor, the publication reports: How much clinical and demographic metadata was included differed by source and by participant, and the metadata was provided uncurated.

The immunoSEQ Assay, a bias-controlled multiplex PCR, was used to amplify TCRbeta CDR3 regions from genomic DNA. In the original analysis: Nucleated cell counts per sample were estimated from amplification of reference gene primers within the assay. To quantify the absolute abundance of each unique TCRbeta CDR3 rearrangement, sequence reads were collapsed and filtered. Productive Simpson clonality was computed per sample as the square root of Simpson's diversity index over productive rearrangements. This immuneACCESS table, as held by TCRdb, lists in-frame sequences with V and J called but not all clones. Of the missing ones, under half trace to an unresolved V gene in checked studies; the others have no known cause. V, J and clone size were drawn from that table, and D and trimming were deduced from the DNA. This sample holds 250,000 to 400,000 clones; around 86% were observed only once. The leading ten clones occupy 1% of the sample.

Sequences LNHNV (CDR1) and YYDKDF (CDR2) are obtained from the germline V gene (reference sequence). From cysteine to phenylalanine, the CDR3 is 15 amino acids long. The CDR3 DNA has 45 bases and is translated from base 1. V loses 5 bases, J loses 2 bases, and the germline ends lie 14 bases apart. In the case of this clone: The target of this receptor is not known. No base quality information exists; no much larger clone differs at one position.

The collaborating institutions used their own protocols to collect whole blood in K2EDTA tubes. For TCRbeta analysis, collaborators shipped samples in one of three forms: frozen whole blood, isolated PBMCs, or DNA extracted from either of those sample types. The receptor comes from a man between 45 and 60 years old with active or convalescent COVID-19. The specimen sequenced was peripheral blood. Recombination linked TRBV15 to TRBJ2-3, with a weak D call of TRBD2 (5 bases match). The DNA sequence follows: TGTGCCACCAGCCGTGAGAGGGTGACCACAGATACGCAGTATTTT. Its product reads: CATSRERVTTDTQYF.